The rows below give T cell receptor beta chains drawn from one sample of a study of blood T cell repertoires in COVID-19. Some clones are missing from TCRdb's copy, which holds only in-frame ones; the method was immunoSEQ multiplex PCR. The repertoire consists of under 300,000 clones, with less than 90% occurring once and the leading ten covering around 3%. The sequencing input was PBMCs or T cells enriched from blood (not recorded which). The receptors derive from a woman aged 45-60 years who had recovered from COVID-19. The CDR3 runs from the conserved cysteine through the conserved F or W. D genes are given only for firm matches. Rows give clone size only sometimes, using once, few, many, or a class for an expanded clone.

TRBV5-5	.	TRBJ2-7	.	CASSFWAGRNEQYF	TGTGCCAGCAGCTTTTGGGCAGGGAGGAACGAGCAGTACTTC
TRBV29-1	once	TRBJ2-5	.	CSARYNGLRQETQYF	TGCAGCGCGAGGTATAATGGGCTCCGCCAAGAGACCCAGTACTTC
TRBV5-1	few	TRBJ1-1	TRBD1	CASTSTGVSGEAFF	TGCGCCAGCACCTCGACAGGGGTGAGCGGTGAAGCTTTCTTT
TRBV11-2	.	TRBJ1-5	TRBD1	CASSLAQGAHQPQHF	TGTGCCAGCAGCTTAGCACAGGGGGCACATCAGCCCCAGCATTTT
TRBV19	.	TRBJ2-5	TRBD2	CASSSPSGLANQETQYF	TGTGCCAGTAGTTCCCCGTCCGGACTAGCGAACCAAGAGACCCAGTACTTC
TRBV7-3	.	TRBJ2-1	.	CASSFETRTTSYNEQFF	TGTGCCAGCAGCTTCGAGACTCGCACAACCTCCTACAATGAGCAGTTCTTC
TRBV6-1	.	TRBJ2-7	TRBD2	CASSEGGGAGYEQYF	TGTGCCAGCAGTGAAGGCGGGGGGGCAGGCTACGAGCAGTACTTC
TRBV19	few	TRBJ2-5	.	CASSPGARSETQYF	TGTGCCAGTAGTCCTGGGGCGCGGTCGGAGACCCAGTACTTC
TRBV5-6	.	TRBJ2-1	.	CASSLVWPNEQFF	TGTGCCAGCAGCTTGGTCTGGCCCAATGAGCAGTTCTTC
TRBV28	.	TRBJ1-2	TRBD1	CASSSPIQGPQYGYTF	TGTGCCAGCAGTTCCCCAATACAGGGGCCCCAATATGGCTACACCTTC
TRBV15	.	TRBJ2-1	TRBD2	CATSRGGTSGIWGEQFF	TGTGCCACCAGCAGGGGAGGGACTAGCGGGATCTGGGGTGAGCAGTTCTTC
TRBV4-2	.	TRBJ2-6	.	CASSQRGFSGANVLTF	TGTGCCAGCAGCCAACGGGGTTTCTCTGGGGCCAACGTCCTGACTTTC
TRBV27	.	TRBJ2-3	TRBD2	CASSPTRASGRLPDTQYF	TGTGCCAGCAGTCCGACTCGTGCTAGCGGGAGGTTGCCAGATACGCAGTATTTT
TRBV7-9	.	TRBJ1-3	.	CASSLEIRGTGNTIYF	TGTGCCAGCAGCTTAGAAATCCGGGGGACTGGAAACACCATATATTTT
TRBV6-5	.	TRBJ1-2	.	CASSFGEDYTF	TGTGCCAGCAGTTTCGGGGAGGACTACACCTTC
TRBV5-1	.	TRBJ2-5	.	CASSPSGAQETQYF	TGCGCCAGCAGCCCATCAGGGGCCCAAGAGACCCAGTACTTC
TRBV30	.	TRBJ1-3	TRBD1	CATGDSGNTIYF	TGTGCCACAGGGGATTCTGGAAACACCATATATTTT
TRBV3-1/TRBV3-2	.	TRBJ2-7	TRBD2	CASSQDASGRPSSYEQYF	TGTGCCAGCAGCCAAGACGCTAGCGGGAGACCCAGCTCCTACGAGCAGTACTTC